This T cell receptor beta chain was sequenced in a study of cytomegalovirus exposure and HLA in healthy donors. Study-level points and caveats: A few of the chains that were CMV-associated were confirmed in vitro to be specific for CMV antigens. Rare TCR sequences predominated, though certain public TCRs were found in many donors. The study designated 150 or so TCR beta chains cytomegalovirus-associated. According to a subsequent analysis, TCR clusters identified in the first cohort showed a tendency to co-occur across the approximately 110 validation repertoires.

As to this clone: Its cognate antigen is unknown. The same CDR3 can be traced to other DNA sequences in this sample.

V lost 4 bases and J 7 bases, leaving 16 bases between the germline ends. The CDR3 length is 13 residues. Germline V lookup: CDR1 SQVTM, CDR2 ANQGSEA. The repertoire was sequenced with immunoSEQ multiplex PCR; TCRdb's copy has only in-frame clones and lacks some. This sample has some 260,000 clones, with about 90% found just once. This receptor was identified in a woman aged 30 to 39 in good health and CMV-seronegative. The sequenced material came from PBMCs. The V call is TRBV29-1, the J call TRBJ1-2; tentatively, D is TRBD1 (6 bases). CDR3 in amino acids: CSVGGGQGGGYTF. The DNA for the CDR3 is TGCAGCGTTGGCGGGGGGCAGGGTGGTGGCTACACCTTC.